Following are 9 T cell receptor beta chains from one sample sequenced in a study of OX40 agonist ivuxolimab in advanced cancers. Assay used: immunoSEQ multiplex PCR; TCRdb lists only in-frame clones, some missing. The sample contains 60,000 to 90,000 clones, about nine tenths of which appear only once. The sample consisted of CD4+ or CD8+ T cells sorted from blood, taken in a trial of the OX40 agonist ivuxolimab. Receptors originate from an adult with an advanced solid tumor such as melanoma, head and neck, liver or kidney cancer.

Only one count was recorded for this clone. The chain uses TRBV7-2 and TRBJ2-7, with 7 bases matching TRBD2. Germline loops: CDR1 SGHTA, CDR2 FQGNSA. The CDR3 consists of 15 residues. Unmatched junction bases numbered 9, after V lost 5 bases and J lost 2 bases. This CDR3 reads CASSQIAGVTYEQYF. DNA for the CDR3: TGTGCCAGCAGCCAAATAGCGGGTGTAACCTACGAGCAGTACTTC.

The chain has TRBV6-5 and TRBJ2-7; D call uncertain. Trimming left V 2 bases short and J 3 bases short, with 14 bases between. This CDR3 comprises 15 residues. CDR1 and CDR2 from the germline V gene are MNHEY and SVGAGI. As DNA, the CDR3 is TGTGCCAGCAGTTACCTCGGTGGACGGAGCTACGAGCAGTACTTC. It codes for CASSYLGGRSYEQYF.

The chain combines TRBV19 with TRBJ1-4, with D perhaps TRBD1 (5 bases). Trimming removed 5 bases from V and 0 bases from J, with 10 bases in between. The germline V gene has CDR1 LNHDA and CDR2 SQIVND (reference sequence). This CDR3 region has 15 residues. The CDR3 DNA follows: TGTGCCAGTAGTGGAAGACAGACAACTAATGAAAAACTGTTTTTT. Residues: CASSGRQTTNEKLFF.

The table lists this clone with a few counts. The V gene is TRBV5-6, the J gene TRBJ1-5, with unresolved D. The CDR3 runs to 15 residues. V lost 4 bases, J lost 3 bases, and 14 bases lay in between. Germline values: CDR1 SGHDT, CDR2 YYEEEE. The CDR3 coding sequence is TGTGCCAGCAGCCGGACGGAGAGGAACAATCAGCCCCAGCATTTT. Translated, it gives CASSRTERNNQPQHF.

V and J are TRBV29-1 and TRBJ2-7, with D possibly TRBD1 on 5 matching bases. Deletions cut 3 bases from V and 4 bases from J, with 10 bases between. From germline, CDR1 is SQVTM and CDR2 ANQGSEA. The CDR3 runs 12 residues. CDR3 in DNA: TGCAGCGTTGACGAAGGGGCGTACGAGCAGTACTTC. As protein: CSVDEGAYEQYF.

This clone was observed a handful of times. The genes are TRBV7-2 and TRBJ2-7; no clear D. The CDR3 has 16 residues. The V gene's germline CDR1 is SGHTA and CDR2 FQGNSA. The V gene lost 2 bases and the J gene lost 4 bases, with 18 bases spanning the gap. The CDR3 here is CASSLYPQLKAYEQYF. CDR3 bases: TGTGCCAGCAGCTTATATCCACAACTAAAAGCGTACGAGCAGTACTTC.

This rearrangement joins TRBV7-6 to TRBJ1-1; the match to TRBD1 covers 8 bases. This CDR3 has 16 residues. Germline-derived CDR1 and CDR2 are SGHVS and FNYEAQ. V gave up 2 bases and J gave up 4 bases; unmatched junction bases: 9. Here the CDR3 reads CASSLSQGALGTEAFF. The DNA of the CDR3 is TGTGCCAGCAGCTTATCTCAGGGGGCGCTTGGCACTGAAGCTTTCTTT.

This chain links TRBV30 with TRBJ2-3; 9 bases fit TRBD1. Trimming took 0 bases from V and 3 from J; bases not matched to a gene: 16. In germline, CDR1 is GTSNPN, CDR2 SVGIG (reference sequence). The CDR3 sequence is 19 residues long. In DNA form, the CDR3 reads TGTGCCTGGAGTGTACAGGTCGTAGACAGGGGGGATTTTACAGATACGCAGTATTTT. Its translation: CAWSVQVVDRGDFTDTQYF.

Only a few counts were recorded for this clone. CDR3 sequence (DNA): TGTGCCAGCAGCCTCGGGGGGAGGGACACCGGGGAGCTGTTTTTT. Translating gives CASSLGGRDTGELFF. This chain joins TRBV5-6 and TRBJ2-2; 7 nucleotides align to TRBD2. Germline CDR1 SGHDT, CDR2 YYEEEE. The CDR3 has 15 amino acids. Losses at the gene ends were 4 bases for V and 3 bases for J; bases not matched to a gene: 6.